What follows is one TCR beta chain and its context. Antigen: not known. These data come from a study of cytomegalovirus exposure and HLA in healthy donors. For the study at large: An analysis done earlier identified about 100 million unique TCR beta sequences from approximately 180 million T cells. Study-wide findings and caveats: There were some public TCRs occurring in many donors, but most TCR sequences were rare.

Sampled while nominally healthy, donors likely had unrecorded immune exposures. The PCR employed 60 Vbeta primers together with 13 Jbeta primers. As originally analysed: Per a later analysis, the number of unique TCR beta chains was roughly 80 million, of which roughly 9.9 million were shared. Produced via immunoSEQ multiplex PCR; TCRdb's table is partial and in-frame only. That table supplies the V and J calls and clone size; D and trimming were determined from the DNA. The data show about 120,000 clones, 9% to 10% seen once. The sequenced material came from PBMCs. The TCR originated in a man under 40 in good health and CMV-seronegative.

CDR3 DNA sequence: TGTGCCAGCAGCTCGGTCCCCATAGGGACTACCCCCTCCCAAACCCAGTACTTC. Amino acid sequence: CASSSVPIGTTPSQTQYF. The rearrangement uses TRBV7-3 and TRBJ2-5; 7 nucleotides align to TRBD2. Germline values: CDR1 SGHTA, CDR2 FQGTGA. The CDR3 loop spans 18 amino acids. The ends lost 4 bases at V and 8 bases at J; junction bases unmatched: 22.